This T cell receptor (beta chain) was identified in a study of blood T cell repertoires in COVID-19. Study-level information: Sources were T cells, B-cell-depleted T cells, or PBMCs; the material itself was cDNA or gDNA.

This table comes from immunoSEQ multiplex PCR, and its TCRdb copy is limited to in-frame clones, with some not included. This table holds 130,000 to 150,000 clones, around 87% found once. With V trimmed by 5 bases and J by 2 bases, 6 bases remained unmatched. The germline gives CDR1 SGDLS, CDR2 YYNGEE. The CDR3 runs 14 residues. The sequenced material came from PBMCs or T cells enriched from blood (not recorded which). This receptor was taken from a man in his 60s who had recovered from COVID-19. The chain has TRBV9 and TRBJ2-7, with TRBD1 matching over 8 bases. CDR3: CASSTGTGTYEQYF. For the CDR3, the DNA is TGTGCCAGCAGTACCGGGACAGGAACCTACGAGCAGTACTTC.